This T cell receptor (beta chain) stems from a study of T cell responses to AZD1222 COVID-19 vaccine. Study-wide results and caveats: Regions 160-218 and 743-854 dominated among vaccine-associated CD4 TCRs spanning spike. Donor demographics were predominantly white British with a female majority; clonal diversity may be underestimated. Baseline serostatus was positive in only five to seven AZD1222 recipients.

Profiled with immunoSEQ multiplex PCR; TCRdb holds only in-frame clones, not every one. The sample consists of tens of thousands of clones, around 90% of them appearing once. The CDR3 spans 17 residues. The V gene's germline CDR1 is KGHSH and CDR2 LQKENI. Between the trimmed V and J ends, which lost 3 bases and 4 bases, there was a span of 16 bases. On this clone itself: Its antigen is currently unknown.

V usage is TRBV18 and J usage is TRBJ2-6, with D tentatively TRBD1 (5 bases). This sample comprised peripheral blood, obtained 28 days after the second AZD1222 dose. The sequence was obtained from an adult who received the AZD1222 COVID-19 vaccine. CDR3 loop: CASSPSLSGSGANVLTF. Written as DNA, the CDR3 is TGTGCCAGCTCACCTTCACTGTCAGGGTCCGGGGCCAACGTCCTGACTTTC.